This TCR beta chain stems from a study of graft-versus-host responses after intestinal transplantation. Study summary: Those transplanted obtained multivisceral, liver-intestinal, or isolated intestinal grafts.

Findings and limits, study-wide: HvG clone declines early post-transplant were associated with peak circulating GvH levels. Investigators detected GvH clones in recipient marrow, with some emerging earlier in ileum or blood.

The junction had 6 bases not matched to a gene; V was cut back by 0 bases and J by 4 bases. CDR3 size: 16 residues. Germline CDR1 SEHNR, CDR2 FQNEAQ (reference sequence). This clone was seen only once. No antigen is known for it. Sequenced by immunoSEQ multiplex PCR; TCRdb stores in-frame clones only, minus some. The table records around 100,000 clones, less than 90% of them present only once. This chain joins TRBV7-9 and TRBJ2-5, with 9 bases aligning to TRBD2. The sequencing used unstimulated CD4+ T cells sorted from spleen or lymph node cells, collected before transplant. This TCR was recovered from a human donor who was the organ donor for an intestinal transplant. CDR3 coding DNA: TGTGCCAGCAGCTTAGCGGTAGCGGGGGATGCAGAGACCCAGTACTTC. Translating gives CASSLAVAGDAETQYF. The complete variable domain, with remaining parts taken from reference TRBV7-9 and TRBJ2-5, reads DTGVSQNPRHKITKRGQNVTFRCDPISEHNRLYWYRQTLGQGPEFLTYFQNEAQLEKSRLLSDRFSAERPKGSFSTLEIQRTEQGDSAMYLCASSLAVAGDAETQYFGPGTRLLVL.